This T cell receptor (beta chain) was captured in a study of breast tumors, draining lymph nodes, adjacent tissues. This clonotype was counted at least ten times. This clone may be a read error of a much larger clone one base away. TCRdb reanalysed the multiplex PCR reads using MiXCR and keeps one entry per CDR3 protein. The sample has about 230,000 distinct CDR3 sequences; approximately 30% are singletons. Breast cancer patients provided tissue from their axillary draining lymph nodes. The CDR3 runs to 15 residues. Trimming cost V 5 bases and J 2 bases; bases outside gene matches: 5. V gene TRBV12-3 or TRBV12-4 combines with J gene TRBJ2-5; TRBD2 matches 10 bases. The sample comprised axillary lymph node tissue. This TCR derives from a female donor with breast cancer. Some clones in this sample may be carry-over from other donors' samples. The CDR3, as DNA: TGTGCCAGCAGTAACACTAGCGGGGAACAAGAGACCCAGTACTTC. Translating it yields CASSNTSGEQETQYF.